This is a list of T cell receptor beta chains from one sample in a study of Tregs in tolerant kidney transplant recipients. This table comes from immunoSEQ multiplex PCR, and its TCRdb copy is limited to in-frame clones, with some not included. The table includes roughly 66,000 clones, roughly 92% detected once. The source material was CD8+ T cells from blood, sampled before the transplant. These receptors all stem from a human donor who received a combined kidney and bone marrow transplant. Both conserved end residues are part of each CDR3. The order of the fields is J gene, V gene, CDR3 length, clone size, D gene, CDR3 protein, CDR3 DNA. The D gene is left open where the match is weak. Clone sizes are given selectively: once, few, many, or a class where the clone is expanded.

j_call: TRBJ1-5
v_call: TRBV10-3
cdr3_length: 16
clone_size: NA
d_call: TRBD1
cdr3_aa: CAISETRDRGGQPQHF
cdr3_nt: TGTGCCATCAGTGAGACCCGGGACAGGGGAGGTCAGCCCCAGCATTTT

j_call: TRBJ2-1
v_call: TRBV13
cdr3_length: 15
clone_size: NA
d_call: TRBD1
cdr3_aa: CASSPPTGGTDEQFF
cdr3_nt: TGTGCCAGCAGCCCTCCGACAGGGGGCACGGATGAGCAGTTCTTC

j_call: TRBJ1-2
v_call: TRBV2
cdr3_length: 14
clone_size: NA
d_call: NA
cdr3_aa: CASSETVMNYGYTF
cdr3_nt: TGTGCCAGCAGTGAGACAGTAATGAACTATGGCTACACCTTC

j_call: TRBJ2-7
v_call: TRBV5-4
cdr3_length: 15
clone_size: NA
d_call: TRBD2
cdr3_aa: CASSSGLAGVDEQYF
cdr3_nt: TGTGCCAGCAGCTCGGGACTAGCGGGAGTTGACGAGCAGTACTTC

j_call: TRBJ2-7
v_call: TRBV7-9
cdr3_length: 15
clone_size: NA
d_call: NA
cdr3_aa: CASSLSGRGAGEQYF
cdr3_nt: TGTGCCAGCAGCCTTTCGGGTCGGGGGGCAGGTGAGCAGTACTTC

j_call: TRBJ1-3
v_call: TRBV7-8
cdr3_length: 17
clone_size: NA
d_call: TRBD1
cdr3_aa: CASSRSQTGGSGNTIYF
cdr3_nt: TGTGCCAGCAGCCGGAGCCAGACAGGGGGCTCTGGAAACACCATATATTTT

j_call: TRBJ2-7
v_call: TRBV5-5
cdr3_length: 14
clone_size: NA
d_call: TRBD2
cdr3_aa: CASSGLAGTYEQYF
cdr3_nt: TGTGCCAGCAGCGGTCTAGCGGGGACCTACGAGCAGTACTTC

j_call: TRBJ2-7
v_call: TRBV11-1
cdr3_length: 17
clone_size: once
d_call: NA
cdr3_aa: CASSLEQGQFARYEQYF
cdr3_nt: TGTGCCAGCAGCTTGGAACAAGGACAGTTTGCTCGCTACGAGCAGTACTTC

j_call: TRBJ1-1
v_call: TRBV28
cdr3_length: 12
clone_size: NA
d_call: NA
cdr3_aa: CASSLGRLEAFF
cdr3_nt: TGTGCCAGCAGTTTAGGGAGACTTGAAGCTTTCTTT

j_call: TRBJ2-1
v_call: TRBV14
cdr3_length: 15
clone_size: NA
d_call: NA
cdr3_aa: CASSPQVTHNNEQFF
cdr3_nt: TGTGCCAGCAGCCCACAGGTCACCCATAACAATGAGCAGTTCTTC

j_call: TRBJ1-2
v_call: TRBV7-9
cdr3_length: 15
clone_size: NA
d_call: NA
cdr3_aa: CASSFFAAPGGGYTF
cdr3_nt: TGTGCCAGCAGCTTCTTTGCGGCTCCTGGCGGAGGCTACACCTTC

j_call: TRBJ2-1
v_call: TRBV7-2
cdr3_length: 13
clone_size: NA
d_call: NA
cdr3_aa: CASSLLLSNEQFF
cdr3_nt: TGTGCCAGCAGCTTATTACTAAGCAATGAGCAGTTCTTC

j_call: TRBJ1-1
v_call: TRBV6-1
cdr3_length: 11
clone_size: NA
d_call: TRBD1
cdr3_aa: CAGQGGTEAFF
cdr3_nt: TGTGCGGGACAGGGGGGGACTGAAGCTTTCTTT

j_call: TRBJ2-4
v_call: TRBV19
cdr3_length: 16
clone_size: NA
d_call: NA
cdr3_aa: CASSIDREGSKNIQYF
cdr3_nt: TGTGCCAGTAGTATAGATCGGGAAGGGTCCAAAAACATTCAGTACTTC

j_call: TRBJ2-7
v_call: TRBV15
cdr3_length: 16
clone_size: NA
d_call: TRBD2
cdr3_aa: CATSRVPTSGSSPQYF
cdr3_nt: TGTGCCACCAGCAGGGTCCCTACTAGCGGGTCCTCTCCCCAGTACTTC

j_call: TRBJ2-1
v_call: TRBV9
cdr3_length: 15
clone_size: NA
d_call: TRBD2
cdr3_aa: CASSVRAGGRGEQFF
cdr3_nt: TGTGCCAGCAGCGTAAGAGCGGGAGGAAGGGGTGAGCAGTTCTTC

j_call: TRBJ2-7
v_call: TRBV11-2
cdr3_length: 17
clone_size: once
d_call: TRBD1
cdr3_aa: CASSLDLSRQGAYEQYF
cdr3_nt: TGTGCCAGCAGCTTAGATCTGAGTCGTCAGGGGGCCTACGAGCAGTACTTC

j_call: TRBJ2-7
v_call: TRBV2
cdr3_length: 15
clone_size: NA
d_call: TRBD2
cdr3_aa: CASSVVGGTLYEQYF
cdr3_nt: TGTGCCAGCAGTGTAGTCGGGGGGACTCTCTACGAGCAGTACTTC

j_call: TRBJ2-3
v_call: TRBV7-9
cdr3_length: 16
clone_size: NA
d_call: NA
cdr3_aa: CASSFEIERATDTQYF
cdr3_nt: TGTGCCAGCAGCTTCGAGATAGAGCGGGCCACAGATACGCAGTATTTT

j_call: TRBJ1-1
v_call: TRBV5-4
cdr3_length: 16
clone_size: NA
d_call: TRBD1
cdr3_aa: CASSLLRQGTNTEAFF
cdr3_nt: TGTGCCAGCAGCTTGTTGAGACAGGGGACGAACACTGAAGCTTTCTTT

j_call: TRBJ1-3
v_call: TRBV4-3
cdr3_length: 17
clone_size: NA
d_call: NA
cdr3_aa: CASSQGRTLGSGNTIYF
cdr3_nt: TGCGCCAGCAGCCAAGGTCGGACATTAGGCTCTGGAAACACCATATATTTT

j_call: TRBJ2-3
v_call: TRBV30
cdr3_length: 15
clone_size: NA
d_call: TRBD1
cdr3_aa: CAWRERGRWGDTQYF
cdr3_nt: TGTGCCTGGAGAGAGAGGGGGCGGTGGGGAGATACGCAGTATTTT

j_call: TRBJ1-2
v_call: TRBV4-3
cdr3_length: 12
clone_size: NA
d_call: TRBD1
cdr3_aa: CASSQGQHGYTF
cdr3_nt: TGCGCCAGCAGCCAGGGACAGCATGGCTACACCTTC

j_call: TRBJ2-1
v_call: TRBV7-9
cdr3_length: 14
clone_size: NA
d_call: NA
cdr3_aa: CASSFTLGGNEQFF
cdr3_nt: TGTGCCAGCAGCTTTACTCTAGGAGGCAATGAGCAGTTCTTC

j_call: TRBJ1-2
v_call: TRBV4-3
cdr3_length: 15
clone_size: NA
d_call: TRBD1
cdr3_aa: CASSQGTGGHYGYTF
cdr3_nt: TGCGCCAGCAGCCAAGGGACAGGGGGCCACTATGGCTACACCTTC

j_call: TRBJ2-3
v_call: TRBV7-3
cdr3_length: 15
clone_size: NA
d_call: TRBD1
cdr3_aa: CASSSTGGITDTQYF
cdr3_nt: TGTGCCAGCAGCTCGACAGGGGGTATAACAGATACGCAGTATTTT

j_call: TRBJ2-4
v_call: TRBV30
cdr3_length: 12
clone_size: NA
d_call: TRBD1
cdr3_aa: CAWTGGTNIQYF
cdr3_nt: TGTGCCTGGACAGGGGGAACAAACATTCAGTACTTC

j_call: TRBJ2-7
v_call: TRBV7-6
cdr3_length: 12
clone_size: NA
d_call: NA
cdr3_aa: CASSLGGREQYF
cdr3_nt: TGTGCCAGCAGCTTAGGTGGGAGGGAGCAGTACTTC

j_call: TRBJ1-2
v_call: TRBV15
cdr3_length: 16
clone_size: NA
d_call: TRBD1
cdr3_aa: CATSKTLGQGAAGYTF
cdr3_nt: TGTGCCACCAGCAAAACCCTGGGGCAGGGGGCGGCTGGCTACACCTTC

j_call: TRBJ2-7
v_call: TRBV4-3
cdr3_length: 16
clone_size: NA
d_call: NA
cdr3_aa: CASSQDIRELTYEQYF
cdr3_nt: TGCGCCAGCAGCCAAGATATCCGGGAACTCACGTACGAGCAGTACTTC

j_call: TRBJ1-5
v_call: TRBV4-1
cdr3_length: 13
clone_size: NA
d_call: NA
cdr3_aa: CASSQGRDQPQHF
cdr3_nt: TGCGCCAGCAGCCAAGGGCGGGATCAGCCCCAGCATTTT

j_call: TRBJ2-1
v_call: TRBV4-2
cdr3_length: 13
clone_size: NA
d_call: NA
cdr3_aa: CASSQGGVNEQFF
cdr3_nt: TGTGCCAGCAGCCAGGGAGGAGTCAATGAGCAGTTCTTC

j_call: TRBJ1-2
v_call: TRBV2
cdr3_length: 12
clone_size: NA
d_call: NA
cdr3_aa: CAAVTANYGYTF
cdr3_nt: TGTGCCGCTGTGACAGCTAACTATGGCTACACCTTC

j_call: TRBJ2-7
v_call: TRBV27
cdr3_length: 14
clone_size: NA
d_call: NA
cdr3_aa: CASRPLGTSYEQYF
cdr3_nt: TGTGCCAGCAGGCCTCTCGGGACTTCCTACGAGCAGTACTTC

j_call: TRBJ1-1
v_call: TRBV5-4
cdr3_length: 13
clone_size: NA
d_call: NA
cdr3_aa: CASSLSQGTEAFF
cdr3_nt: TGTGCCAGCAGCTTGTCCCAGGGCACTGAAGCTTTCTTT

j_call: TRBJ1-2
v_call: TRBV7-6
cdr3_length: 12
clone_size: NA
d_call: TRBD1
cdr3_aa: CASSLGDSGYTF
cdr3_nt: TGTGCCAGCAGCTTAGGGGACAGTGGCTACACCTTC

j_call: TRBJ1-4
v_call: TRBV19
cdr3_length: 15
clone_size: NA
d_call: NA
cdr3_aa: CASRTWASNNEKLFF
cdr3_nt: TGTGCCAGTAGGACCTGGGCCAGCAATAATGAAAAACTGTTTTTT

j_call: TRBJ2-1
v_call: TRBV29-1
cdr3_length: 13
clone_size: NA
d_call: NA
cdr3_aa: CSVRTPSYNEQFF
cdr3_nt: TGCAGCGTTCGGACACCCAGTTACAATGAGCAGTTCTTC

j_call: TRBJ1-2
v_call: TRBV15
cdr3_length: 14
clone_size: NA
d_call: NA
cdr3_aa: CATSTLQDSYDYTF
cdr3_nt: TGTGCCACCAGCACCCTACAGGATTCCTATGACTACACCTTC

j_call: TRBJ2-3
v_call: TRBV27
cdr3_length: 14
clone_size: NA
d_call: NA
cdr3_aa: CASSSVGATDTQYF
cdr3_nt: TGTGCCAGCAGTTCGGTGGGAGCCACAGATACGCAGTATTTT

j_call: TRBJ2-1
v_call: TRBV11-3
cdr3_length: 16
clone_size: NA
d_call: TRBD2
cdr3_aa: CASSLVSGSNYNEQFF
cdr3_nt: TGTGCCAGCAGCTTAGTTAGCGGGAGTAACTACAATGAGCAGTTCTTC

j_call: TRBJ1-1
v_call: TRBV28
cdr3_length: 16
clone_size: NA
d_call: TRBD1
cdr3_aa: CASGTRGRRMNTEAFF
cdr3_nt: TGTGCCAGCGGCACCAGGGGGCGGAGAATGAACACTGAAGCTTTCTTT

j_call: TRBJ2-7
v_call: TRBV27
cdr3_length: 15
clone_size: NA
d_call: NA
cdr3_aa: CASSVALALSYEQYF
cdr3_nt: TGTGCCAGCAGTGTAGCTTTAGCTCTCTCCTACGAGCAGTACTTC

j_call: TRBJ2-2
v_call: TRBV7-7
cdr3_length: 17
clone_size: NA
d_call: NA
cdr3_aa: CASSLEISGPNTGELFF
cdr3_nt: TGTGCCAGCAGCTTAGAGATTAGCGGACCGAACACCGGGGAGCTGTTTTTT

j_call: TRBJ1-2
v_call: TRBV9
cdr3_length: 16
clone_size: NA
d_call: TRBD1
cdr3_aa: CASSGDPPGQGDGYTF
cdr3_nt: TGTGCCAGCAGCGGTGATCCTCCGGGACAGGGAGATGGCTACACCTTC

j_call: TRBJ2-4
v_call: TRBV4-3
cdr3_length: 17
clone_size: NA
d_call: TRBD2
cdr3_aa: CASSQAPHLLAGGLLYF
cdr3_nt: TGCGCCAGCAGCCAAGCTCCGCACCTTTTAGCGGGAGGTCTTCTATACTTC

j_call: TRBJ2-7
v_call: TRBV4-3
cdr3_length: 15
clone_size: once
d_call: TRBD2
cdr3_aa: CASSRGTQGGYEQYF
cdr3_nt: TGCGCCAGCAGCCGCGGTACGCAGGGAGGGTACGAGCAGTACTTC

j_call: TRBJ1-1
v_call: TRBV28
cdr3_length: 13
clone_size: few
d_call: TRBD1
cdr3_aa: CATYRGTNTEAFF
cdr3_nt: TGTGCCACCTACAGGGGCACGAACACTGAAGCTTTCTTT

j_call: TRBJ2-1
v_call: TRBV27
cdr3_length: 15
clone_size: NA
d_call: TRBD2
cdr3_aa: CASSPSGRADSEQFF
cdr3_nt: TGTGCCAGCAGCCCCAGCGGGAGGGCCGATAGTGAGCAGTTCTTC

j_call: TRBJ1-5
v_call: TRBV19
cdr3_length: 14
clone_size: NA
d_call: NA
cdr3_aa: CASNTGSYVSPSIF
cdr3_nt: NA

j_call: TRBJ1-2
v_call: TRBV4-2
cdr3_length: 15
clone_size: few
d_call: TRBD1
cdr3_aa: CASSQARTGGYGYTF
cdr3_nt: TGTGCCAGCAGCCAAGCCCGGACAGGGGGCTATGGCTACACCTTC

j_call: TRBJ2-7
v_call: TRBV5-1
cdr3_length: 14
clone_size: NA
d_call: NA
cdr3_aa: CASSFQGPSYEQYF
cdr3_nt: TGCGCCAGCAGCTTCCAGGGGCCCTCCTACGAGCAGTACTTC